One and the same sample provided the 8 T cell receptor beta chains below, sequenced in a study of blood T cell repertoires in COVID-19. The table came from immunoSEQ multiplex PCR; TCRdb's copy has only in-frame clones and leaves some out. This table has a few hundred thousand clones, about 91% appearing once. The material sequenced was peripheral blood. The receptors stem from a person aged 18 to 35 with COVID-19, enrolled during active disease.

The J gene is TRBJ1-1, the V gene TRBV6-2 or TRBV6-3; 12 positions agree with TRBD1. Trimming at V came to 0 bases and at J to 3 bases, leaving 8 bases not matched to a gene. The CDR3 has 18 amino acids. Germline loops: CDR1 MNHEY, CDR2 SVGEGT. CDR3 bases: TGTGCCAGCAGTTACTCCCGGGGGACAGGGGGCGCGTACACTGAAGCTTTCTTT. Protein product: CASSYSRGTGGAYTEAFF.

This clone appeared a single time. The chain couples TRBV11-2 to TRBJ2-1; 11 nucleotides align to TRBD2. Trimming took 1 base from V and 6 from J; bases not matched to a gene: 2. There are 15 residues in the CDR3. The germline gives CDR1 SGHAT, CDR2 FQNNGV. The CDR3 nucleotides read TGTGCCAGCAGCTTAGTAGCGGGAGGGCCCAATGAGCAGTTCTTC. Translated, it gives CASSLVAGGPNEQFF.

The rearrangement uses TRBV6-5 and TRBJ2-3; D is unresolved. In germline, CDR1 is MNHEY, CDR2 SVGAGI. V lost 2 bases to trimming and J lost 2 bases, with 2 bases between them. CDR3 length equals 12 residues. CDR3 in DNA: TGTGCCAGCAGTTACCTCACAGATACGCAGTATTTT. Encoded protein: CASSYLTDTQYF.

The rearrangement uses TRBV19 and TRBJ2-3; 8 nucleotides match TRBD2. Germline CDR1 is LNHDA and CDR2 is SQIVND (reference sequence). The CDR3 covers 18 residues. V lost 5 bases and J lost 3; bases outside the gene matches: 16. CDR3 region: CASSLDSRGGMLTDTQYF. CDR3 nucleotide sequence: TGTGCCAGTAGTCTCGACTCTCGGGGGGGGATGTTGACAGATACGCAGTATTTT.

The V call is TRBV13, the J call TRBJ2-2; 7 positions agree with TRBD1. The junction had 2 bases not matched to a gene; V was cut back by 2 bases and J by 5 bases. The CDR3 spans 14 residues. Germline assignment: CDR1 PRHDT and CDR2 FYEKMQ (reference sequence). CDR3 protein: CASSLTRGTGELFF. Here the CDR3 DNA reads TGTGCCAGCAGCTTAACCAGGGGGACCGGGGAGCTGTTTTTT.

The genes are TRBV4-1 and TRBJ1-4; weak D call: TRBD1 (6 bases). The CDR3 consists of 15 residues. CDR1 MGHRA and CDR2 YSYEKL come from the germline V gene. The V end lost 2 bases, the J end lost 8 bases, and 15 bases lay between the germline ends. The CDR3 loop is CASSQQQGGGEKLFF. The CDR3 region has the DNA TGCGCCAGCAGCCAACAACAGGGCGGGGGCGAAAAACTGTTTTTT.

This chain joins TRBV21-1 and TRBJ2-1; the table gives TRBD2 as D, unverified against the DNA. TRBV21-1 is a recognized pseudogene. The CDR3 covers 16 residues. This chain's CDR3 is CASSKGTESSYNEQFF. The CDR3 DNA follows: TGTGCCAGCAGCAAAGGTACGGAGAGCTCCTACAATGAGCAGTTCTTC.

The CDR3 DNA is TGTGCCAGCAGCTTAGTAGCGGGAGATTACAATGAGCAGTTCTTC. This gives the protein CASSLVAGDYNEQFF. The chain links TRBV2 to TRBJ2-1; 9 nucleotides align to TRBD2. The CDR3 contains 15 residues. Per the germline V gene, CDR1 is SNHLY and CDR2 is FYNNEI. V was pared by 6 bases and J by 4 bases, with 7 bases of the junction left unmatched. Using reference TRBV2 and TRBJ2-1 for the parts outside the CDR3, the full variable domain is EPEVTQTPSHQVTQMGQEVILRCVPISNHLYFYWYRQILGQKVEFLVSFYNNEISEKSEIFDDQFSVERPDGSNFTLKIRSTKLEDSAMYFCASSLVAGDYNEQFFGPGTRLTVL.